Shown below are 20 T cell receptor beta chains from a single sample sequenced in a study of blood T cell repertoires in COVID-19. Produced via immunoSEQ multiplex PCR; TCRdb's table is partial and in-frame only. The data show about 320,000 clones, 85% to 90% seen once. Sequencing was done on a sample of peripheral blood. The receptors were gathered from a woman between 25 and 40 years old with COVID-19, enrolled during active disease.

Here the CDR3 DNA reads TGTGCCAGCAGTACGACAGATTATGGCTACACCTTC. Amino acid sequence: CASSTTDYGYTF. This chain links TRBV6-5 with TRBJ1-2; tentative D call: TRBD1 (5 bases). Germline lookup yields CDR1 MNHEY and CDR2 SVGAGI. Trimming removed 5 bases at V and 5 bases at J, with 9 bases between. The CDR3 spans 12 residues.

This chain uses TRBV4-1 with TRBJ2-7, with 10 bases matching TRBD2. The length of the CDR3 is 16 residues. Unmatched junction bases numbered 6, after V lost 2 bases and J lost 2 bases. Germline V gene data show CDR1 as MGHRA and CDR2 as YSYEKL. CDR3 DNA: TGCGCCAGCAGCCAAATAAGCGGGGGGGTTCCCTACGAGCAGTACTTC. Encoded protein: CASSQISGGVPYEQYF.

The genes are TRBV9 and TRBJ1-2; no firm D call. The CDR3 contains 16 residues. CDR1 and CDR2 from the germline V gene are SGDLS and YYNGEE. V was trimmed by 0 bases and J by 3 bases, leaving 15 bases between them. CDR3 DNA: TGTGCCAGCAGCGTAGACTACTCGACCCGCGACTATGGCTACACCTTC. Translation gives CASSVDYSTRDYGYTF.

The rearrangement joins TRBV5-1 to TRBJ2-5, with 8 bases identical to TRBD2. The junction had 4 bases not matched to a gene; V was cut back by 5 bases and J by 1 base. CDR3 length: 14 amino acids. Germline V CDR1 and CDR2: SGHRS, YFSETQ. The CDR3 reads CASRPGLAQETQYF. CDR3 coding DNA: TGCGCCAGCAGACCTGGACTAGCCCAAGAGACCCAGTACTTC.

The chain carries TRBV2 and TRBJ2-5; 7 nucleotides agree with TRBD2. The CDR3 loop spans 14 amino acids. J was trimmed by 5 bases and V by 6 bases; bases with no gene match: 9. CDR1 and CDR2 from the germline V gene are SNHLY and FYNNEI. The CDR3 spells CASRFTTSFETQYF. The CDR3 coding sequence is TGTGCCAGCAGGTTTACGACTAGCTTTGAGACCCAGTACTTC.

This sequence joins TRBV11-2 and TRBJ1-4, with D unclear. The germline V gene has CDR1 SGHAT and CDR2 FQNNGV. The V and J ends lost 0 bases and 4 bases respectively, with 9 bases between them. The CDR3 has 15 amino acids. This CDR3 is CASSLDFRLNEKLFF. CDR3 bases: TGTGCCAGCAGCTTAGATTTCAGGCTTAATGAAAAACTGTTTTTT.

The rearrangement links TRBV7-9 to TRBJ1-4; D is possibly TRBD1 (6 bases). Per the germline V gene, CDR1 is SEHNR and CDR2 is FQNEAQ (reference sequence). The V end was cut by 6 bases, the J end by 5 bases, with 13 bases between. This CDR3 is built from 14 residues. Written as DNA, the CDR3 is TGTGCCAGCAGTCGGACAGAGTCAAATGAAAAACTGTTTTTT. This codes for CASSRTESNEKLFF. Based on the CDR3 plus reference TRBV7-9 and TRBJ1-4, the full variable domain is DTGVSQNPRHKITKRGQNVTFRCDPISEHNRLYWYRQTLGQGPEFLTYFQNEAQLEKSRLLSDRFSAERPKGSFSTLEIQRTEQGDSAMYLCASSRTESNEKLFFGSGTQLSVL.

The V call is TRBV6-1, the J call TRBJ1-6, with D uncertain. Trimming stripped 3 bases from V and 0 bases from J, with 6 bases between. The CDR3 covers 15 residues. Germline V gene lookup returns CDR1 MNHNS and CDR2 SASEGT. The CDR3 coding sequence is TGTGCCAGCAGTGATTCTAGCTCCTATAATTCACCCCTCCACTTT. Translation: CASSDSSSYNSPLHF.

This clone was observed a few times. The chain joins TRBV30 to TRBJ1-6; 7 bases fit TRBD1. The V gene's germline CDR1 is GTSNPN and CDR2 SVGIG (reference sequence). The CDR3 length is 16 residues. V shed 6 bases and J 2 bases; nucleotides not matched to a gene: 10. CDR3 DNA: TGTGCCTGTTCGACAGGGCGGATGCCCTATAATTCACCCCTCCACTTT. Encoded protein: CACSTGRMPYNSPLHF.

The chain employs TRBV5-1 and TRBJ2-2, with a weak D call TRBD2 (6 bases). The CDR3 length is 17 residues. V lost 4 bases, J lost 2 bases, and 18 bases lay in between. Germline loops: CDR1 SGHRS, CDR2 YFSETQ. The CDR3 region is CASSAGGTNINTGELFF. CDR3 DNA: TGCGCCAGCAGCGCTGGCGGGACCAACATTAACACCGGGGAGCTGTTTTTT.

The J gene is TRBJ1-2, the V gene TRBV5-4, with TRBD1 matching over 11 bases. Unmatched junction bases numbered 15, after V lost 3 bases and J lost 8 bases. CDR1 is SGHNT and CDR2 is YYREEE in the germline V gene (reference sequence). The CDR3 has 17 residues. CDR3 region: CASSWGLAAGQGAGYTF. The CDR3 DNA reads TGTGCCAGCAGCTGGGGTCTTGCGGCTGGACAGGGGGCGGGCTACACCTTC.

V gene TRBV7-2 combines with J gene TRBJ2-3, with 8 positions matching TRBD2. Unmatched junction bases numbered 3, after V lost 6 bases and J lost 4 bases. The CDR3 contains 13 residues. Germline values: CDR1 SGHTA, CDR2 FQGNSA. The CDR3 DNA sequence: TGTGCCAGCAGGATGACTAGCGCAGATACGCAGTATTTT. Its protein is CASRMTSADTQYF.

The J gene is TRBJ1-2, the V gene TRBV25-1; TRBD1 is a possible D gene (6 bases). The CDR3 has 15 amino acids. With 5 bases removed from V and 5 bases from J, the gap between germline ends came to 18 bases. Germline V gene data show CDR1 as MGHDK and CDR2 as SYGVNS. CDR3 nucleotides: TGTGCCAGCAGTTCCCAATCCTTAACAGGGTATGGCTACACCTTC. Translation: CASSSQSLTGYGYTF.

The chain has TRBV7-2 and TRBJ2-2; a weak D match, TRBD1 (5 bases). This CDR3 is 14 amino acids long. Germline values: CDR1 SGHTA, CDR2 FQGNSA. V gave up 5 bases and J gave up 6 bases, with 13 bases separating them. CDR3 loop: CASSPLTVPGELFF. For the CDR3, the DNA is TGTGCCAGCAGCCCGTTGACAGTCCCCGGGGAGCTGTTTTTT.

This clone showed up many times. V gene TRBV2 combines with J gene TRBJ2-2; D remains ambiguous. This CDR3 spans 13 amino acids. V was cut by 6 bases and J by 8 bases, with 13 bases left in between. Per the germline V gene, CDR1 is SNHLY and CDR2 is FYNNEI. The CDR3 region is CASSGPGEGELFF. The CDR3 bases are TGTGCCAGCAGCGGCCCGGGTGAGGGGGAGCTGTTTTTT.

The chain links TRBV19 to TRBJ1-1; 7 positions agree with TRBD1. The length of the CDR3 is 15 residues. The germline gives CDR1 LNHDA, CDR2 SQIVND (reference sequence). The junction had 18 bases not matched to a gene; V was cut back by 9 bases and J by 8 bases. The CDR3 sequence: CASAEGALIGGEAFF. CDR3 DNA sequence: TGTGCCAGCGCAGAGGGGGCCCTCATAGGGGGCGAAGCTTTCTTT.

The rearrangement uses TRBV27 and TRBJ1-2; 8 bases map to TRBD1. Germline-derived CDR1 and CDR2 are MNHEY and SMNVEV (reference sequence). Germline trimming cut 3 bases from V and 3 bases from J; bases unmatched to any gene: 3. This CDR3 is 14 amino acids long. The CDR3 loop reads CASSFLGQDYGYTF. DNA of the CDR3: TGTGCCAGCAGTTTCCTGGGACAGGACTATGGCTACACCTTC.

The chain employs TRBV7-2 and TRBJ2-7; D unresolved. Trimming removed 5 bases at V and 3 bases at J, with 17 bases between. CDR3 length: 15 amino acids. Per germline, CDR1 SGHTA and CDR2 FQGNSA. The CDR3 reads CASSPTDQLGYEQYF. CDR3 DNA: TGTGCCAGCAGCCCAACAGACCAGTTGGGCTACGAGCAGTACTTC.

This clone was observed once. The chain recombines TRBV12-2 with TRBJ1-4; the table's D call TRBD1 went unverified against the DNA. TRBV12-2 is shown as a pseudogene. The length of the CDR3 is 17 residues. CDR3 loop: CASPLVDRDRANEKLFF. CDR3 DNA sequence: TGTGCAAGTCCCTTAGTTGACCGGGACAGGGCTAATGAAAAACTGTTTTTT.

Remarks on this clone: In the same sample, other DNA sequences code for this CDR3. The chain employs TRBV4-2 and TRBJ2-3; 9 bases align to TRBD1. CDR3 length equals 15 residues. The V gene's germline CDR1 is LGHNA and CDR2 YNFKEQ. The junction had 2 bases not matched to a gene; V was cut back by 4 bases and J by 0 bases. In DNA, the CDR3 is TGTGCCAGCAGCCTGACAGGGGGTAGCACAGATACGCAGTATTTT. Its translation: CASSLTGGSTDTQYF.